These T cell receptor beta chains were read from a single sample in a study of shared clonotypes between healthy human individuals. Sequencing was performed with immunoSEQ multiplex PCR; in TCRdb, only in-frame clones are kept and a portion is missing. This table holds some 2,000,000 clones, about 95% found once. The sample comprised naive CD4+ T cells sorted from blood. The receptors stem from a man younger than 35 in good health. CDR3s include the opening cysteine and the closing phenylalanine or tryptophan. The D gene is left open where the match is weak. Clone size is stated in some rows and not others, as once, few, many or a class when expanded.

d_call,v_call,j_call,clone_size,cdr3_aa,cdr3_nt
.,TRBV7-9,TRBJ2-3,.,CASSLHLTDTDTQYF,TGTGCCAGCAGCCTTCACCTCACAGACACAGATACGCAGTATTTT
.,TRBV30,TRBJ1-2,.,CACRLDNYGYTF,TGTGCCTGTAGACTCGATAACTATGGCTACACCTTC
TRBD2,TRBV5-6,TRBJ2-1,.,CAGFREGNNEQFF,TGTGCCGGTTTCAGGGAGGGAAACAATGAGCAGTTCTTC
TRBD2,TRBV2,TRBJ2-7,.,CASSSSGSGYEQYF,TGTGCCAGCAGTTCAAGCGGGAGTGGCTACGAGCAGTACTTC
TRBD2,TRBV9,TRBJ2-7,.,CASSPTSGGEEQYF,TGTGCCAGCAGCCCAACTAGCGGGGGGGAAGAGCAGTACTTC
.,TRBV28,TRBJ2-3,.,CAIRQGTDTQYF,TGTGCCATCAGACAGGGCACAGATACGCAGTATTTT
.,TRBV5-6,TRBJ1-3,.,CASSLEGTFAGDGNTIYF,TGTGCCAGCAGCTTGGAGGGGACATTCGCAGGGGATGGAAACACCATATATTTT
TRBD2,TRBV29-1,TRBJ2-5,.,CSVEGPGLAGVETQYF,TGCAGCGTTGAAGGTCCGGGACTAGCGGGAGTGGAGACCCAGTACTTC
TRBD1,TRBV7-9,TRBJ1-4,once,CASSLEGTGNEKLFF,TGTGCCAGCAGCTTAGAAGGGACAGGGAATGAAAAACTGTTTTTT
.,TRBV4-1,TRBJ1-4,.,CASSQVLATNEKLFF,TGCGCCAGCAGCCAGGTTCTTGCAACTAATGAAAAACTGTTTTTT
.,TRBV30,TRBJ2-7,.,CAWMGSSYEQYF,TGTGCCTGGATGGGCAGTTCCTACGAGCAGTACTTC
TRBD1,TRBV5-1,TRBJ1-1,.,CASSPVTGYEAFF,TGCGCCAGCAGCCCGGTGACAGGGTACGAAGCTTTCTTT
.,TRBV5-1,TRBJ2-7,.,CASSPGPLSVYEQYF,TGCGCCAGCAGCCCGGGACCCCTTTCCGTCTACGAGCAGTACTTC
.,TRBV19,TRBJ1-2,once,CASSPIWGTLLGPNYGYTF,TGTGCCAGTAGTCCAATTTGGGGGACCCTCCTGGGACCTAACTATGGCTACACCTTC
.,TRBV14,TRBJ1-3,.,CASSQERISGNTIYF,TGTGCCAGCAGCCAAGAACGGATCTCTGGAAACACCATATATTTT
.,TRBV9,TRBJ2-1,.,CASSVDTGEWNEQFF,TGTGCCAGCAGCGTAGACACTGGGGAGTGGAATGAGCAGTTCTTC
.,TRBV27,TRBJ2-3,.,CASSLNRQEDTQYF,TGTGCCAGCAGTTTAAATCGCCAGGAGGATACGCAGTATTTT